This is a list of T cell receptor beta chains from one sample in a study of CD8 T cells in ankylosing spondylitis. MiXCR was run by TCRdb on the 5' RACE reads, yielding one entry per CDR3 protein. The table has roughly 130,000 distinct CDR3 sequences, more than 7% seen once. The source material was synovial fluid, either unsorted or a sorted T cell fraction (not recorded which). The receptors originated from a male donor with ankylosing spondylitis. Each CDR3 is given with its conserved first and last residue. D genes are given only for firm matches. Clone size, where shown, is once, few, many, or a class for clones that have expanded.

>many|TRBJ2-3|-|TRBV6-2/TRBV6-3
CASSYRLTTDTQYF
TGTGCCAGCAGTTACCGTCTCACCACAGATACGCAGTATTTT
>-|TRBJ2-1|TRBD2|TRBV4-3
CASSRGGGYNEQFF
TGCGCCAGCAGCCGCGGGGGAGGATACAATGAGCAGTTCTTC
>many|TRBJ2-3|-|TRBV7-6
CASRGDTQYF
TGTGCCAGCAGGGGAGATACGCAGTATTTT
>many|TRBJ1-1|-|TRBV5-1
CASSLAGGSNTEAFF
TGCGCCAGCAGCTTGGCCGGAGGGTCCAACACTGAAGCTTTCTTT
>few|TRBJ2-7|TRBD1|TRBV2
CASSRRDRGLSEQYF
TGTGCCAGCAGTAGGAGAGACAGGGGCTTGAGCGAGCAGTACTTC
>-|TRBJ1-2|-|TRBV28
CASSLVGKDYTF
TGTGCCAGCAGTTTAGTTGGGAAGGACTACACCTTC
>many|TRBJ2-7|TRBD2|TRBV4-2
CASSQEPSGSSYEQYF
TGTGCCAGCAGCCAAGAGCCAAGCGGGAGCTCCTACGAGCAGTACTTC
>many|TRBJ1-2|-|TRBV27
CASSLERGYGYTF
TGTGCCAGCAGTTTGGAACGGGGCTATGGCTACACCTTC
>many|TRBJ1-1|-|TRBV7-3
CASSPYKNTEAFF
TGTGCCAGCAGCCCATACAAGAACACTGAAGCTTTCTTT
>many|TRBJ2-1|TRBD2|TRBV11-2
CASSPGRGGYNEQFF
TGTGCCAGCAGCCCTGGGCGGGGGGGATACAATGAGCAGTTCTTC
>-|TRBJ2-2|-|TRBV6-1
CASSEVTGGTGELFF
TGTGCCAGCAGTGAAGTAACTGGGGGCACCGGGGAGCTGTTTTTT
>few|TRBJ2-3|-|TRBV7-8
CASSLDGGPQYF
TGTGCCAGCAGCCTAGATGGTGGCCCACAGTATTTT
>many|TRBJ2-3|-|TRBV20-1
CSARDGPGLPQYF
TGCAGTGCTAGAGATGGACCGGGACTCCCGCAGTATTTT
>many|TRBJ1-2|TRBD1|TRBV28
CASSDRGYGYTF
TGTGCCAGCTCGGACAGGGGGTATGGCTACACCTTC
>many|TRBJ2-3|-|TRBV12-3/TRBV12-4
CASSLLSRGADTQYF
TGTGCCAGCAGCCTCCTCTCGCGGGGTGCAGATACGCAGTATTTT
>many|TRBJ2-2|-|TRBV5-1
CASSPSLGQPGELFF
TGCGCCAGCAGCCCGAGCCTCGGACAGCCCGGGGAGCTGTTTTTT
>many|TRBJ1-5|-|TRBV7-3
CASSLEGPGVAPQHF
TGTGCCAGCAGCTTAGAGGGGCCAGGCGTTGCGCCCCAGCATTTT
>few|TRBJ2-1|TRBD2|TRBV7-2
CASSSTSGGVLFF
TGTGCCAGCAGCTCCACTAGCGGGGGGGTGCTGTTCTTC
>many|TRBJ2-7|TRBD2|TRBV2
CASALAGGPVSTKFSPYEQYF
TGTGCCAGCGCACTAGCGGGAGGGCCGGTTAGCACAAAGTTTTCGCCCTACGAGCAGTACTTC
>few|TRBJ2-3|-|TRBV2
CASSELASATDTQYF
TGTGCCAGCAGTGAATTAGCTAGTGCCACAGATACGCAGTATTTT
>-|TRBJ2-6|-|TRBV6-1
CASNPVSSGANVLTF
TGTGCCAGCAACCCCGTTAGCTCTGGGGCCAACGTCCTGACTTTC
>many|TRBJ2-5|TRBD2|TRBV7-2
CASSLASGVVETQYF
TGTGCCAGCAGCTTGGCTAGCGGAGTCGTGGAGACCCAGTACTTC
>few|TRBJ2-1|TRBD1|TRBV7-3
CASSLLGQGAPNEQFF
TGTGCCAGCAGCTTACTTGGACAGGGGGCCCCGAATGAGCAGTTCTTC
>many|TRBJ2-3|TRBD2|TRBV14
CASMGGRAADTQYF
TGTGCCAGCATGGGCGGGAGGGCCGCAGATACGCAGTATTTT
>few|TRBJ2-2|-|TRBV18
CASSPAHTGELFF
TGTGCCAGCTCACCAGCCCACACCGGGGAGCTGTTTTTT
>many|TRBJ2-7|-|TRBV10-1
CASSEFQGHEQYF
TGCGCCAGCAGTGAGTTCCAGGGACACGAGCAGTACTTC
>few|TRBJ2-7|TRBD1|TRBV5-4
CASSADRGYSYEQYF
TGTGCCAGCAGCGCCGACAGGGGGTACTCCTACGAGCAGTACTTC
>many|TRBJ2-2|TRBD2|TRBV20-1
CSARDLAGGYTGELFF
TGCAGTGCTAGGGATCTAGCGGGAGGTTACACCGGGGAGCTGTTTTTT
>-|TRBJ1-2|-|TRBV19
CASKEGGEYGYTF
TGTGCCAGTAAGGAAGGAGGCGAGTATGGCTACACCTTC
>-|TRBJ1-1|-|TRBV3-1
CASSQDLVRGRNTEAFF
TGTGCCAGCAGCCAAGATCTGGTGAGAGGGAGGAACACTGAAGCTTTCTTT
>many|TRBJ2-7|TRBD2|TRBV20-1
CSAMSGGRDEQYF
TGCAGTGCTATGAGCGGGGGGCGCGACGAGCAGTACTTC
>few|TRBJ2-2|-|TRBV9
CASSLRPGELFF
TGTGCCAGCAGCCTGAGGCCCGGGGAGCTGTTTTTT